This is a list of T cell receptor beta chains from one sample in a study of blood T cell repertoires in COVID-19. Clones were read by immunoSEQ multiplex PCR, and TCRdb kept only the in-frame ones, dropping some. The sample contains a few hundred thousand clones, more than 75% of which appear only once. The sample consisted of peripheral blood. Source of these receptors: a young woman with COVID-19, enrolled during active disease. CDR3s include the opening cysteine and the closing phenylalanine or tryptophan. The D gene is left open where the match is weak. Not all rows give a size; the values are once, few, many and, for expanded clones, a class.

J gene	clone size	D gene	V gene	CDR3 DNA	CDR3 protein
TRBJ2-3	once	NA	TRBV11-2	TGTGCCAGCAGCTTAGGCGGTAGGCTGTGGGATACGCAGTATTTT	CASSLGGRLWDTQYF
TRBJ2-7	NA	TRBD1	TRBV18	TGTGCCAGCTCACCAGTCGCTGGGACAGGGAACTACGAGCAGTACTTC	CASSPVAGTGNYEQYF
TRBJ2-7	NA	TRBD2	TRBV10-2	TGCGCCAGCAGTGCGACTAGCGCGACTGAGCAGTACTTC	CASSATSATEQYF
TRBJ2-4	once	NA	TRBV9	TGTGCCAGCAGCGTAGCTGGGCAGGGTACCATTCAGTACTTC	CASSVAGQGTIQYF
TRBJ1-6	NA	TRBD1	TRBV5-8	TGTGCCAGCAGCAAGACGAGGACAGGGGCGAATTCACCCCTCCACTTT	CASSKTRTGANSPLHF
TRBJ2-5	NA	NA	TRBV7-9	TGTGCCAGCAGCGCGGGACAGCGTGGGCCAGAGACCCAGTACTTC	CASSAGQRGPETQYF
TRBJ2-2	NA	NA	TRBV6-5	TGTGCCAGCAGCTCCCCGGAGCTGTTTTTT	CASSSPELFF
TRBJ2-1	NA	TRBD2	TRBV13	TGTGCCAGCAGCTTAGGCGCTAGCGGGTTCTACAATGAGCAGTTCTTC	CASSLGASGFYNEQFF
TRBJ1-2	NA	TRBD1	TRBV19	TGTGCCAGTAGTTGGGACGAGACGGGGGGGACAGGGGCCCATCTTAACTATGGCTACACCTTC	CASSWDETGGTGAHLNYGYTF
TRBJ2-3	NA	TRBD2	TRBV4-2	TGTGCCAGCAGCCAAGAAGTCAGGGCTAGCGGGAGGGCCGGGGCAAATACGCAGTATTTT	CASSQEVRASGRAGANTQYF
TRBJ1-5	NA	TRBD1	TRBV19	TGTGCCAGTACCATACTACAGGGGAATCAGCCCCAGCATTTT	CASTILQGNQPQHF
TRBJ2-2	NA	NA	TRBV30	TGTGCCTGGAGTTTGTTCCCGGAGGACACCGGGGAGCTGTTTTTT	CAWSLFPEDTGELFF
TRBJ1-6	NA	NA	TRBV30	TGTGCCTGGAGTTTGAAGAGAGGGGGATCACCCCTCCACTTT	CAWSLKRGGSPLHF
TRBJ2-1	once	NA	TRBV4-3	TGCGCCAGCAGAGCAAAGAGGGGGAACGATGAGCAGTTCTTC	CASRAKRGNDEQFF
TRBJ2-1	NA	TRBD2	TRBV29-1	TGCAGCGCCCGGACTAGCGGGAGTGGGACCTACAATGAGCAGTTCTTC	CSARTSGSGTYNEQFF
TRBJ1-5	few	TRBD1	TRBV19	TGTGCCAGTAGTGCCCAGGGGGCGGGTCAGCCCCAGCATTTT	CASSAQGAGQPQHF
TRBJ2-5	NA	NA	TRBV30	TGTGCCTGGAAAGGGAGGCATGTCACCCAGTACTTC	CAWKGRHVTQYF
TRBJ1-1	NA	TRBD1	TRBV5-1	TGCGCCAGCAGCTTGGGACAGGGAAGCACTGAAGCTTTCTTT	CASSLGQGSTEAFF
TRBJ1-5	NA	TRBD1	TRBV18	TGTGCCAGCTCACCCTCGGGACAGCATAATCAGCCCCAGCATTTT	CASSPSGQHNQPQHF
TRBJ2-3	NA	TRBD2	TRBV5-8	TGTGCCAGCAGCTTGGGGAGCGGGGGCACGGCAGATACGCAGTATTTT	CASSLGSGGTADTQYF
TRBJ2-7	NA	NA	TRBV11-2	TGTGCCAGCAGCTTAGTCGATAGCTCCTACGAGCAGTACTTC	CASSLVDSSYEQYF
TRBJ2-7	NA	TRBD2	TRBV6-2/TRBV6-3	TGTGCCAGCAGTTATTCGACGGGACTAGCGACCTCCTACGAGCAGTACTTC	CASSYSTGLATSYEQYF
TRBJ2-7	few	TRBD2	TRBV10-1	TGCGCCAGCAGTGGGACTAGCGGCTCCTACGAGCAGTACTTC	CASSGTSGSYEQYF
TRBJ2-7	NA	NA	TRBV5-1	TGCGCCAGCAGCTTGGCCTCCGGCGGATCCTACGAGCAGTACTTC	CASSLASGGSYEQYF
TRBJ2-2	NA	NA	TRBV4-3	TGCGCCAGCAGCCCTGTTGAGCACACGGGGCTGTTTTTT	CASSPVEHTGLFF
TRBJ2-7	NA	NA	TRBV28	TGTGCCAGCAGTAGCGGACAGTCCTACGAGCAGTACTTC	CASSSGQSYEQYF
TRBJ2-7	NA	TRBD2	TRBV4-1	TGCGCCAGCAGCCGGGAGGGAACAGCGGGAGGCCCTTTAACCTACGAGCAGTACTTC	CASSREGTAGGPLTYEQYF
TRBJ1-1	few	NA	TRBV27	TGTGCCAGCAGCTCAGGGTTGCCCTACACTGAAGCTTTCTTT	CASSSGLPYTEAFF
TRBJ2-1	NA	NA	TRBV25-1	TGTGCCAGCAGAGGAGAGGTTGCCTACAATGAGCAGTTCTTC	CASRGEVAYNEQFF
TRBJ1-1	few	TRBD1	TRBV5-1	TGCGCCAGCAGCGATGCCGGGACAGGGTTCACTGAAGCTTTCTTT	CASSDAGTGFTEAFF
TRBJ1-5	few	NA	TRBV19	TGTGCCAGTCGGAGAAATAGCAATCAGCCCCAGCATTTT	CASRRNSNQPQHF
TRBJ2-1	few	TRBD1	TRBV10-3	TGTGCCATCAGTGAACCCGGGACAGGGGGCCGCAATGAGCAGTTCTTC	CAISEPGTGGRNEQFF
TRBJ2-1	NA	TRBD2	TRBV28	TGTGCCAGCAGTTCCGGGACTAGGGATGAGCAGTTCTTC	CASSSGTRDEQFF
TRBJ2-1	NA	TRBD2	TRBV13	TGTGCCAGCAGCTTAAGACTAGCGGAAACCTACAATGAGCAGTTCTTC	CASSLRLAETYNEQFF